These T cell receptor delta chains were read from a single sample in a study of gamma-delta T cells after stem cell transplantation. TCRdb re-identified clones in the RT-PCR reads via CATT. The sample shows just under 2,500 delta-chain clones, about a fifth of them seen only once. Specimen: gamma-delta T cells. These TCRs come from a human donor. It is not recorded whose cells these are; they may come from a transplant donor. CDR3s include the opening cysteine and the closing phenylalanine or tryptophan. A D gene is named only where the DNA matches it firmly. The size of a clone is reported for some rows only, either as once, few or many, or as a class for expanded clones.

-	TRDJ1	TRDV1	TRDD3	TGTGCTCTTGGGGAATCCCTCCTACGCCTGACCTGGGGGATACGGGGGAAACTCATCTTT	CALGESLLRLTWGIRGKLIF
few	TRDJ1	TRDV1	TRDD3	TGTGCTCTTGGGGAACTTCAGTACTGGGGATTCTACGATAAACTCATCTTT	CALGELQYWGFYDKLIF
-	TRDJ1	TRDV1	-	TGTGCTCTTGGGGAAACCCATCTCACCTTCCTACTACGACTCTCTCTACTGGGGGATCCGTACACCGATAACCTCATCTTT	CALGETHLTFLLRLSLLGDPYTDNLIF
-	TRDJ1	TRDV1	-	TGTGCTCTTGGGGAACTAGGTTCCTTTATCTTCTCCCCCCTTCATTACACCGATAAACTCATCTTT	CALGELGSFIFSPLHYTDKLIF
medium-sized	TRDJ1	TRDV2	-	TGTGCCTGTGACGCTCTACTGGAAAACACCGATAAACTCATCTTT	CACDALLENTDKLIF
few	TRDJ1	TRDV1	TRDD3	TGTGCTCTTGGGGCTTCCATACTGTACTGGGGGAGTACCGATAAACTCATCTTT	CALGASILYWGSTDKLIF
-	TRDJ1	TRDV1	-	TGTGCTCTTGGGGAAGGACTGTCCTGGGGAAAACTCATCTTT	CALGEGLSWGKLIF
few	TRDJ1	TRDV2	TRDD3	TGTGCCTGTGACACGACCCGGGGAACTGGGGGATACGTAACCGATAAACTCATCTTT	CACDTTRGTGGYVTDKLIF
-	TRDJ2	TRDV1	TRDD3	TGTGCTCTTGGGGAATGTAGGTTCCTACAGGTCGTACTGGGGGACCGCGCACTTTCACAACCCTTCTTT	CALGECRFLQVVLGDRALSQPFF
few	TRDJ1	TRDV3	TRDD3	TGTGCCTTCGTACTGTACTGGGGGATACCCCGGTACACCGATAAACTCATCTTT	CAFVLYWGIPRYTDKLIF
few	TRDJ1	TRDV1	-	TGTGCTCTTGGGGAACTAAAAACCGTCCTACGGTTTGGGGACAACACCGATAAACTCATCTTT	CALGELKTVLRFGDNTDKLIF
-	TRDJ1	TRDV1	TRDD3	TGTGCTCTTGGGGAACTCACCATTTACTGGGGGATGAATGGTAAACTCATCTTT	CALGELTIYWGMNGKLIF
-	TRDJ1	TRDV1	-	TGTGCTCTTGGGGAACTTGGGGGCTCCCACGTCGGCCTGGGTAAACTCATCTTT	CALGELGGSHVGLGKLIF
few	TRDJ1	TRDV1	TRDD3	TGTGCTCTTGGGGAAAACCCGTGGACTTACTGGGGGGCCGATAAACTCATCTTT	CALGENPWTYWGADKLIF
few	TRDJ1	TRDV1	TRDD2	TGTGCTCTTGGGGCCCGCCTTCCTACGGTGGTATACGCGTCCGATCATAAACTCATCTTT	CALGARLPTVVYASDHKLIF
-	TRDJ1	TRDV1	TRDD3	TGTGCTCTTGGGGAACCGCAGCCTTCTCTCCAATTCTGGGGGGCTCCTTACACCGATAAACTCATCTTT	CALGEPQPSLQFWGAPYTDKLIF
few	TRDJ1	TRDV1	TRDD3	TGTGCTCTTGGGGAACTCTCCCCTACCCTGTACTGGGGGATACGTGTGTACACCGATAAACTCATCTTT	CALGELSPTLYWGIRVYTDKLIF
-	TRDJ1	TRDV1	TRDD3	TGTGCTCTTGGGGGCACTTACCTACGACTGGGGGATTCAGACACCGATAAACTCATCTTT	CALGGTYLRLGDSDTDKLIF
-	TRDJ3	TRDV2	TRDD3	TGTGCCTGTGACACCGTTTTTACTGGGGGATACGCGACCTCCTGGGACACCCGACAGATGTTTTTC	CACDTVFTGGYATSWDTRQMFF
-	TRDJ1	TRDV2	-	TGTGCCTGTGACACCCTTGCTACTCGGCAGAACACCGATAAACTCATCTTT	CACDTLATRQNTDKLIF
-	TRDJ1	TRDV1	-	TGTGCTCTTGGGGGACTTCCCACGAGGGTGGGGATCTATTGGTACACCGATAAACTCATCTTT	CALGGLPTRVGIYWYTDKLIF
few	TRDJ1	TRDV1	-	TGTGCTCTTGGGGAACTAATAGAGGATCCTACCTATTCCTACTGGGGATCCCGGGTACCTAGGGCCGATAAACTCATCTTT	CALGELIEDPTYSYWGSRVPRADKLIF
few	TRDJ1	TRDV2	-	TGTGCCTGTGATGTAAAAGGGAGAAACACCGATAAACTCATCTTT	CACDVKGRNTDKLIF
-	TRDJ1	TRDV1	TRDD3	TGTGCTCTTGGGGACCCAGGTTCCTACCTCCTACACTGGGGGATACGCCCGTACACCGATAAACTCATCTTT	CALGDPGSYLLHWGIRPYTDKLIF
-	TRDJ1	TRDV1	TRDD3	TGTGCTCTTGGGGAACACCTCCCTTGGGCGTACTGGGGGATAGGAAGCACCGATAAACTCATCTTT	CALGEHLPWAYWGIGSTDKLIF
few	TRDJ1	TRDV1	-	TGTGCTCTTGGGGAACTGCTCCTTTCCGTTTACAATGGGAAACTCATCTTT	CALGELLLSVYNGKLIF
few	TRDJ1	TRDV2	-	TGTGCCTGTGACAATGTCTGGGACCCTAGGCCCGATAAACTCATCTTT	CACDNVWDPRPDKLIF
few	TRDJ1	TRDV1	TRDD3	TGTGCTCTTGGGGAACTGTGGCGGCTGGGGGATACTTCTCAGCTCATCTTT	CALGELWRLGDTSQLIF
-	TRDJ1	TRDV1	TRDD3	TGTGCTCTTGGGGAAAGGGGTTCCTACGCCCTACTGGGGGATGCGGGGACCGATAAACTCATCTTT	CALGERGSYALLGDAGTDKLIF